The rows below give T cell receptor beta chains drawn from one sample of a study of TIL therapy for anti-PD-1-resistant metastatic lung cancer. Produced via immunoSEQ multiplex PCR; TCRdb's table is partial and in-frame only. The sample lists some 18,000 clones; around four fifths were seen once. The input for sequencing was blood, taken at baseline. The receptors here all came from a person aged 25 to 80 with non-small cell lung cancer. Both conserved end residues are trimmed from each CDR3. Not every row has a clone size; where given, it reads once, few, many or a size class.

v_call	clone_size	j_call	cdr3_aa
TRBV9	medium-sized	TRBJ1-3	ASSVGGNTIY
TRBV27	.	TRBJ2-1	ASSHLGTSGGAYNEQF
TRBV7-8	.	TRBJ2-1	ASSPLAGSYNEQF
TRBV19	.	TRBJ2-7	ASSISGTSGAYEQY
TRBV5-1	.	TRBJ2-3	ASAATESSTDTQY
TRBV5-6	.	TRBJ2-7	ASSLASGREQY
TRBV19	once	TRBJ1-3	ASIGDRTAGNTIY
TRBV19	few	TRBJ1-5	ASSFRTGGNQPQH
TRBV11-2	once	TRBJ1-5	ASSLGVGGNQPQH
TRBV15	.	TRBJ2-4	ATSRDGGSGVLAKNIQY
TRBV4-3	.	TRBJ2-1	ASSQDTWTYNEQF
TRBV6-5	.	TRBJ1-5	ASSYDSNQPQH
TRBV27	.	TRBJ1-4	ASSSLGQGKGEKLF
TRBV10-3	.	TRBJ2-7	AISPTDYEQY
TRBV2	.	TRBJ1-1	ASRVTLNTEAF
TRBV5-1	.	TRBJ2-3	ASSLELAGGLDTQY
TRBV9	.	TRBJ2-1	ASSVSGGAGEQF
TRBV10-2	.	TRBJ1-2	ASSELGINYGYT
TRBV6-1	.	TRBJ1-5	ASSVTGATSQPQH
TRBV18	.	TRBJ1-6	ASSQSRDGDSPLH
TRBV28	.	TRBJ1-1	ASSSTEYTEAF
TRBV9	.	TRBJ2-3	ASSAPQDTQY